Given below is one TCR beta chain in context. Its matching antigen is unknown. The method was immunoSEQ multiplex PCR; TCRdb's version includes in-frame clones alone and lacks a portion of them. This table has almost 95,000 clones, nearly 90% appearing once. The data originate from a study of a mutant IDH1 vaccine in newly diagnosed glioma. Study summary: Patients received vaccination from 4-6 weeks after radiotherapy alone, or with temozolomide cycles. Patients had received radiotherapy, temozolomide, or both previously, most receiving both. Findings of the study overall: Vaccine-induced immune responses occurred in more than 80% of patients.

As for time point: week 47, end of study. A single vaccine dose contained 300 ug of mutant IDH1 20-mer peptide, and topical imiquimod was used with it. Eight vaccine doses were administered to patients at weeks 1, 3, 5, 7, 11, 15, 19 and 23. Deletions cut 1 base from V and 7 bases from J, with 10 bases between. The CDR3 is made up of 14 amino acids. Germline-derived CDR1 and CDR2 are SNHLY and FYNNEI. The source was PBMCs, collected from a glioma patient whose treatment included an IDH1 peptide vaccine. The sequence was obtained from a woman between 45 and 60 years old with glioma. J is TRBJ1-4 and V is TRBV2; no clear D. The CDR3 region has the DNA TGTGCCAGCAGTGAAGGACCTAACTCTGAAAAACTGTTTTTT. Residues: CASSEGPNSEKLFF.